The rows below give T cell receptor beta chains drawn from one sample of a study of CD8+CD57+ T cells in acquired aplastic anemia. Each CDR3 protein gets one entry after TCRdb re-called the reads with MiXCR. The table shows 450,000 to 600,000 distinct CDR3 sequences, with 25% to 40% occurring only once. The sequencing input was sorted CD4+, CD8+, or CD8+CD57+ T cells (not recorded which) from PBMCs. These receptors all stem from a human donor with aplastic anemia. Each CDR3 is given with its conserved first and last residue. Fields, in order: V gene, D gene, clone size, J gene, CDR3 DNA, CDR3 protein. The D gene is left open where the match is weak. Clone size is given for some rows only: seen once, a few or many times, or a class if the clone is expanded.

>TRBV7-2|TRBD1|-|TRBJ1-3
TGTGCCAGCAGCTTAGCAGGGACAGCTATAAACACCATATATTTT
CASSLAGTAINTIYF
>TRBV2|TRBD1|-|TRBJ1-4
TGTGCCAGCACCGAGGGGGCTAGCGAAAAACTGTTTTTT
CASTEGASEKLFF
>TRBV7-2|-|-|TRBJ2-7
TGTGCCAGCAGTATGACGCTGGGACGGAACTACGAGCAGTACTTC
CASSMTLGRNYEQYF
>TRBV20-1|-|few|TRBJ2-1
TGCAGTGCTGTCGACCTGGCTGAGCAGTTCTTC
CSAVDLAEQFF
>TRBV7-9|-|-|TRBJ2-5
TGTGCCAGCAGCTTATGGGTGGGGTTGCAAGAGACCCAGTACTTC
CASSLWVGLQETQYF
>TRBV19|-|few|TRBJ1-5
TGTGCCAGTAGTTCCAACCGCCGGGGGCAGGATCAGCCCCAGCATTTT
CASSSNRRGQDQPQHF
>TRBV24-1|TRBD2|many|TRBJ2-7
TGTGCCACCAGTGACCCCGGACTAGCGGGAGCCTACGAGCAGTACTTC
CATSDPGLAGAYEQYF
>TRBV11-1|TRBD1|few|TRBJ1-5
TGTGCCAGCAGCGCCCGGGACAGGGGGCGCGATCAGCCCCAGCATTTT
CASSARDRGRDQPQHF
>TRBV29-1|-|once|TRBJ2-7
TGCAGCGACCGGCGGGGGCCTTACTACGAGCAGTACTTC
CSDRRGPYYEQYF
>TRBV19|TRBD1|-|TRBJ1-2
TGTGCCAGTACCAGAACCACAGGGGGCTATGGCTACACCTTC
CASTRTTGGYGYTF
>TRBV7-2|-|medium-sized|TRBJ2-1
TGTGCCAGCAGCCCGGACAGAGTGCAGTTCTTC
CASSPDRVQFF
>TRBV6-1|-|many|TRBJ2-7
TGTGCCAGCAGTGAACGGGGCACCACCGTCGAGCAGTACTTC
CASSERGTTVEQYF
>TRBV20-1|-|many|TRBJ2-7
TGCAGTGCGTCAGCGGACCTCTACGAGCAGTACTTC
CSASADLYEQYF
>TRBV20-1|-|-|TRBJ2-2
TGCAGTGCTCAGATGGGGGGGCGGGAGCTGTTTTTT
CSAQMGGRELFF
>TRBV6-5|-|many|TRBJ1-5
TGTGCCAGCAGTTACCAGGACAATCAGCCCCAGCATTTT
CASSYQDNQPQHF
>TRBV7-6|-|-|TRBJ2-2
TGTGCCAGCAGCTTAAATTACGGAGGCAGGGTGAACACCGGGGAGCTGTTTTTT
CASSLNYGGRVNTGELFF
>TRBV28|-|-|TRBJ1-5
TGTGCCAGCAGGAGTTATAGCAATCAGCCCCAGCATTTT
CASRSYSNQPQHF
>TRBV20-1|-|few|TRBJ2-3
TGCAGTGCTAGTAGCAGGGTGGGCACAGATACGCAGTATTTT
CSASSRVGTDTQYF
>TRBV29-1|-|-|TRBJ2-7
TGCAGCGTCCTTCCGGCGGAGGATTACGAGCAGTACTTC
CSVLPAEDYEQYF
>TRBV14|TRBD2|few|TRBJ2-7
TGTGCCAGCAGCTACATGCGGGGGACCTACGAGCAGTACTTC
CASSYMRGTYEQYF
>TRBV2|-|-|TRBJ2-1
TGTGCCAGCATATCCGGACTGAAGCATGAGCAGTTCTTC
CASISGLKHEQFF
>TRBV5-1|TRBD2|many|TRBJ2-7
TGCGCCAGCAGCCCAGGACTAGCGGGAGGGCCTGGCGAGCAGTACTTC
CASSPGLAGGPGEQYF
>TRBV7-3|TRBD2|-|TRBJ2-1
TGTGCCAGCAGCTCTCGACTAGCGGACTACAATGAGCAGTTCTTC
CASSSRLADYNEQFF
>TRBV9|TRBD1|-|TRBJ2-6
TGTGCCTGGACAGGGACCGGGGCCAACGTCCTGACTTTC
CAWTGTGANVLTF
>TRBV6-5|-|-|TRBJ1-6
TGTGCCAGCAGTTACTCGACAGCTCTTTTCCCTTCACCCCTCCACTTT
CASSYSTALFPSPLHF
>TRBV9|-|many|TRBJ1-1
TGTGCCAGCAGCCCAAGAGGGGTGACGAACACTGAAGCTTTCTTT
CASSPRGVTNTEAFF
>TRBV5-1|TRBD1|-|TRBJ2-5
TGCGCCAGCAGCACAGGACAGGGTACAGAGACCCAGTACTTC
CASSTGQGTETQYF
>TRBV19|TRBD1|many|TRBJ2-5
TGTGCCAGCAGAGGACAGGGAGAGACCCAGTACTTC
CASRGQGETQYF
>TRBV30|-|once|TRBJ1-5
TGTGCCTGGAGTGTAGCGGGTGGTCAGCCCCAGCATTTT
CAWSVAGGQPQHF